The 30 T cell receptor beta chains given below trace back to one sample, sequenced in a study of blood T cell repertoires in COVID-19. Measured with immunoSEQ multiplex PCR; TCRdb has only the in-frame clones, and not every one. The sample contains about 140,000 clones, 80% to 85% of which appear only once. The sample comprised peripheral blood. These TCRs come from a man under 40 with COVID-19, enrolled during active disease.

The chain has TRBV18 and TRBJ1-6; unclear D gene. The CDR3 spans 16 residues. V lost 5 bases and J lost 0, with 11 bases in between. Germline V gene lookup returns CDR1 KGHSH and CDR2 LQKENI. The CDR3 DNA reads TGTGCCAGCTCAGTCCGGGAGAGCTCCTATAATTCACCCCTCCACTTT. It is translated as CASSVRESSYNSPLHF.

V and J are TRBV5-1 and TRBJ1-1; D is unresolved. The CDR3 has 15 amino acids. Looked up from germline, CDR1 is SGHRS and CDR2 is YFSETQ. V lost 0 bases, J lost 2 bases, and 11 bases lay in between. CDR3 residues: CASSLVGRQNTEAFF. The CDR3 region has the DNA TGCGCCAGCAGCTTGGTGGGCAGACAAAACACTGAAGCTTTCTTT.

This rearrangement joins TRBV19 to TRBJ1-1, with D hard to call. This CDR3 has 14 residues. Germline V lookup: CDR1 LNHDA, CDR2 SQIVND (reference sequence). V dropped 8 bases and J dropped 4 bases, with 17 bases sitting between them. CDR3 residues: CASAAQRVGTEAFF. CDR3 coding DNA: TGTGCCAGTGCCGCCCAGAGGGTCGGCACTGAAGCTTTCTTT. Complete variable domain (other parts from reference TRBV19 and TRBJ1-1): DGGITQSPKYLFRKEGQNVTLSCEQNLNHDAMYWYRQDPGQGLRLIYYSQIVNDFQKGDIAEGYSVSREKKESFPLTVTSAQKNPTAFYLCASAAQRVGTEAFFGQGTRLTVV.

The chain employs TRBV5-4 and TRBJ1-1; 8 bases are a match to TRBD1. The CDR3 is 15 amino acids. V lost 0 bases to trimming and J lost 4 bases; unmatched junction nucleotides: 5. Germline V gene sequence: CDR1 SGHNT, CDR2 YYREEE (reference sequence). As DNA, the CDR3 is TGTGCCAGCAGCTTGGTCCAGGGGGCGCCCACTGAAGCTTTCTTT. Translated, it gives CASSLVQGAPTEAFF.

CDR3 coding DNA: TGTGCCGGAGGAAAGAGCGGTAGCAATCAGCCCCAGCATTTT. Translating gives CAGGKSGSNQPQHF. The genes are TRBV6-6 and TRBJ1-5; D ambiguous. This CDR3 contains 14 residues. Looked up from germline, CDR1 is MNHNY and CDR2 is SVGAGI (reference sequence). V was trimmed by 11 bases and J by 0 bases, leaving 14 bases between them.

The chain is built from TRBV19 and TRBJ1-2; 9 nucleotides agree with TRBD1. Germline CDR1 and CDR2: LNHDA and SQIVND (reference sequence). The CDR3 sequence is 14 residues long. The V segment lost 4 bases and the J segment 3 bases; nucleotides outside the gene matches: 3. The CDR3 sequence: CASSNRGLDYGYTF. CDR3 in DNA: TGTGCCAGTAGTAACAGGGGGCTAGACTATGGCTACACCTTC.

The chain recombines TRBV11-2 with TRBJ2-1; D call uncertain. The CDR3 totals 13 residues. The V end lost 2 bases, the J end lost 5 bases, and 7 bases lay between the germline ends. Germline lookup yields CDR1 SGHAT and CDR2 FQNNGV. The DNA of the CDR3 is TGTGCCAGCAGCTTATCAGTCCACAATGAGCAGTTCTTC. Translating it yields CASSLSVHNEQFF.

The chain joins TRBV21-1 to TRBJ2-4; TRBD1 is the table's D call, not checked against the DNA. TRBV21-1 is listed as a pseudogene. CDR3 size: 18 residues. The CDR3 protein is CASRNNTGRQAHKNIQYF. The CDR3 DNA sequence: TGTGCCAGCAGAAACAACACCGGGCGACAGGCACACAAAAACATTCAGTACTTC.

The chain employs TRBV9 and TRBJ1-4; maybe TRBD1 (5 bases). Deletions cut 4 bases from V and 1 base from J, with 17 bases between. This CDR3 has 17 residues. Looked up from germline, CDR1 is SGDLS and CDR2 is YYNGEE. For the CDR3, the DNA is TGTGCCAGCAGCCCGCGGGGAGGGGAGGGAACTAATGAAAAACTGTTTTTT. Translation gives CASSPRGGEGTNEKLFF.

The rearrangement links TRBV7-9 to TRBJ1-5; 7 bases map to TRBD1. Germline CDR1 and CDR2: SEHNR and FQNEAQ (reference sequence). J was trimmed by 5 bases and V by 5 bases; bases with no gene match: 3. The CDR3 has 13 amino acids. CDR3 bases: TGTGCCAGCAGCCCCCAGGGGGATCAGCCCCAGCATTTT. It codes for CASSPQGDQPQHF.

The V call is TRBV5-8, the J call TRBJ2-1; D remains unclear. This CDR3 region has 16 residues. From germline, CDR1 is SGHTS and CDR2 YDEGEE. V was pared by 7 bases and J by 0 bases, with 17 bases between. The CDR3, as DNA: TGTGCCAGCGAGACCACTGGAGCGAGCTCCTACAATGAGCAGTTCTTC. Its protein is CASETTGASSYNEQFF.

J is TRBJ2-3 and V is TRBV2; D is possibly TRBD1 (6 bases). The CDR3 runs 15 residues. Germline CDR1 is SNHLY and CDR2 is FYNNEI. The germline V and J ends were trimmed by 8 bases and 0 bases, with 15 bases remaining between them. DNA for the CDR3: TGTGCCAGCGTCCCGCAGGGGTCCAGCACAGATACGCAGTATTTT. It codes for CASVPQGSSTDTQYF.

The rearrangement joins TRBV24-1 to TRBJ2-1; 8 nucleotides line up with TRBD2. Looked up from germline, CDR1 is KGHDR and CDR2 is SFDVKD. The CDR3 runs 15 residues. Losses at the gene ends were 2 bases for V and 2 bases for J; bases not matched to a gene: 1. The CDR3 is CATSDSGGAYNEQFF. The CDR3 DNA sequence: TGTGCCACCAGTGATTCGGGGGGGGCCTACAATGAGCAGTTCTTC.

The chain uses TRBV7-9 and TRBJ1-6, with 10 positions matching TRBD1. Germline CDR1 and CDR2: SEHNR and FQNEAQ (reference sequence). This CDR3 region has 16 residues. The J segment lost 5 bases and the V segment lost 5 bases, leaving 6 bases of the junction unmatched. The CDR3 nucleotides read TGTGCCAGCAGCACTACCGGGACAGGGGATAATTCACCCCTCCACTTT. Protein product: CASSTTGTGDNSPLHF.

The chain is built from TRBV15 and TRBJ1-5; D is undetermined. The CDR3 is 15 residues long. The V end lost 0 bases, the J end lost 0 bases, and 6 bases lay between the germline ends. CDR1 is LNHNV and CDR2 is YYDKDF in the germline V gene (reference sequence). The CDR3 loop is CATSRDLSSNQPQHF. The CDR3 nucleotides read TGTGCCACCAGCAGAGATCTGAGTAGCAATCAGCCCCAGCATTTT.

The chain links TRBV10-2 to TRBJ2-2; tentatively, D is TRBD1 (6 bases). Per germline, CDR1 WSHSY and CDR2 SAAADI. CDR3 length: 14 amino acids. Trimming took 7 bases from V and 3 from J, leaving 12 bases between them. Here the CDR3 DNA reads TGCGCCAGCATGTGGGGGCTGGACACCGGGGAGCTGTTTTTT. Its translation is CASMWGLDTGELFF.

J is TRBJ2-2 and V is TRBV2; a weak D match, TRBD2 (5 bases). The CDR3 runs 15 residues. The ends were cut back, 6 bases at V and 0 bases at J, with 11 bases in the middle. Germline CDR1 SNHLY, CDR2 FYNNEI. The CDR3 here is CASRSAGSNTGELFF. The CDR3 DNA reads as TGTGCCAGCAGATCGGCGGGCTCGAACACCGGGGAGCTGTTTTTT.

This chain connects TRBV5-5 to TRBJ2-6; 7 bases line up with TRBD2. The CDR3 runs to 19 residues. Trimming removed 0 bases from V and 1 base from J; junction bases left unmatched: 10. Germline CDR1 SGHKS, CDR2 YYEKEE (reference sequence). CDR3 protein: CASSLEFRTGGSGANVLTF. CDR3 sequence (DNA): TGTGCCAGCAGCTTGGAGTTTAGGACGGGAGGATCTGGGGCCAACGTCCTGACTTTC.

The chain employs TRBV27 and TRBJ1-2; 7 bases map to TRBD1. Per the germline V gene, CDR1 is MNHEY and CDR2 is SMNVEV (reference sequence). CDR3 length equals 16 residues. The V segment lost 3 bases and the J segment 2 bases; nucleotides outside the gene matches: 9. CDR3 sequence (DNA): TGTGCCAGCAGTTTGGGTGTAGGGGGCAGGAACTATGGCTACACCTTC. It yields the protein CASSLGVGGRNYGYTF.

The V and J genes are TRBV6-5 and TRBJ2-7, with 7 positions matching TRBD1. V lost 2 bases and J lost 1; bases outside the gene matches: 8. The CDR3 sequence is 16 residues long. Germline V CDR1 and CDR2: MNHEY, SVGAGI. CDR3: CASSYSLNRGSYEQYF. CDR3 in DNA: TGTGCCAGCAGTTACAGCCTTAACAGGGGATCCTACGAGCAGTACTTC.

The chain has TRBV19 and TRBJ1-1; D uncertain. CDR3 length: 13 residues. Germline V lookup: CDR1 LNHDA, CDR2 SQIVND (reference sequence). Between the trimmed V and J ends, which lost 3 bases and 0 bases, there was a span of 5 bases. The CDR3 is CASSIRVNTEAFF. The CDR3 bases are TGTGCCAGTAGTATCCGGGTGAACACTGAAGCTTTCTTT.

This chain links TRBV6-1 with TRBJ2-7, with D possibly TRBD1 on 5 matching bases. From germline, CDR1 is MNHNS and CDR2 SASEGT. Trimming took 2 bases from V and 4 from J, leaving 15 bases between them. CDR3 length: 15 amino acids. Written as DNA, the CDR3 is TGTGCCAGCAGTGAATTTATAGGACACCCTTACGAGCAGTACTTC. It specifies CASSEFIGHPYEQYF.

This clone came up once. The rearrangement uses TRBV11-2 and TRBJ1-3; D gene ambiguous. Per the germline V gene, CDR1 is SGHAT and CDR2 is FQNNGV. This CDR3 contains 16 residues. Trimming shortened V by 1 base and J by 0 bases, and 10 bases separated the two germline ends. This CDR3 reads CASSLGSLISGNTIYF. The CDR3 DNA follows: TGTGCCAGCAGCTTAGGGTCCCTAATCTCTGGAAACACCATATATTTT.

The chain employs TRBV7-2 and TRBJ2-2; D is unresolved. Germline V CDR1 and CDR2: SGHTA, FQGNSA. V was pared by 1 base and J by 4 bases, with 7 bases between. This CDR3 contains 14 residues. The CDR3 bases are TGTGCCAGCAGCTTAGGACTCTCCACCGGGGAGCTGTTTTTT. It is translated as CASSLGLSTGELFF.

This rearrangement joins TRBV9 to TRBJ2-1, with TRBD2 matching over 7 bases. CDR3 length: 14 amino acids. Germline V gene data show CDR1 as SGDLS and CDR2 as YYNGEE. The V and J ends lost 2 bases and 10 bases, in that order; junction bases with no gene match: 9. The CDR3 sequence is CASSVLAATEEQFF. In nucleotides, the CDR3 is TGTGCCAGCAGCGTTCTAGCGGCGACGGAGGAGCAGTTCTTC.

This chain connects TRBV2 to TRBJ2-2; 7 nucleotides line up with TRBD2. The germline gives CDR1 SNHLY, CDR2 FYNNEI. V lost 6 bases to trimming and J lost 1 base; unmatched junction nucleotides: 5. The CDR3 runs to 15 residues. The CDR3 sequence: CASSAGLENTGELFF. Here the CDR3 DNA reads TGTGCCAGCAGCGCAGGACTAGAGAACACCGGGGAGCTGTTTTTT.

The chain recombines TRBV2 with TRBJ2-3; tentative D call: TRBD2 (6 bases). V was pared by 8 bases and J by 3 bases, with 18 bases between. CDR1 SNHLY and CDR2 FYNNEI come from the germline V gene. The CDR3 is 15 residues long. This chain's CDR3 is CASAIYGGITDTQYF. CDR3 nucleotides: TGTGCCAGCGCCATCTACGGCGGGATAACAGATACGCAGTATTTT.

This clone came up once. This rearrangement joins TRBV7-3 to TRBJ2-3; 10 bases line up with TRBD2. The CDR3 spans 19 residues. The J segment lost 0 bases and the V segment lost 3 bases, leaving 12 bases of the junction unmatched. CDR1 is SGHTA and CDR2 is FQGTGA in the germline V gene. CDR3 loop: CASSLSGAGGDPSTDTQYF. The CDR3 nucleotides are TGTGCCAGCAGCTTGTCCGGAGCGGGAGGGGACCCTAGCACAGATACGCAGTATTTT.

The CDR3 loop reads CASSQYAGTGGGLQPQHF. DNA of the CDR3: TGCGCCAGCAGTCAGTATGCGGGGACAGGGGGCGGATTACAGCCCCAGCATTTT. The rearrangement uses TRBV4-1 and TRBJ1-5; 12 bases map to TRBD1. The CDR3 extends over 18 amino acids. The J segment lost 7 bases and the V segment lost 6 bases, leaving 16 bases of the junction unmatched. Germline V gives CDR1 MGHRA, CDR2 YSYEKL.

The rearrangement uses TRBV20-1 and TRBJ2-3; 11 positions agree with TRBD1. V shed 4 bases and J 5 bases; nucleotides not matched to a gene: 8. The CDR3 extends over 15 amino acids. The germline V gene has CDR1 DFQATT and CDR2 SNEGSKA (reference sequence). The DNA of the CDR3 is TGCAGTGCTATTGATCCCGGGACAGGGGGAGATACGCAGTATTTT. Its translation is CSAIDPGTGGDTQYF.